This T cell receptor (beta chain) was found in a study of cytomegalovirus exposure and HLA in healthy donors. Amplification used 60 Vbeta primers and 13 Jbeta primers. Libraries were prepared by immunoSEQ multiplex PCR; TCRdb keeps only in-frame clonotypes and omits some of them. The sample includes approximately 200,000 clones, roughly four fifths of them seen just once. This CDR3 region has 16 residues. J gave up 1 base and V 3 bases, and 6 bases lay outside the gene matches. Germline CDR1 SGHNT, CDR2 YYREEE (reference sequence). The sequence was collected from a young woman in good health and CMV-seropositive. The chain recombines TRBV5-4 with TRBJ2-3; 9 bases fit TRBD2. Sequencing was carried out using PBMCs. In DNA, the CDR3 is TGTGCCAGCAGCTCTATAATAGCGGGAGGCACAGATACGCAGTATTTT. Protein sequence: CASSSIIAGGTDTQYF.